This T cell receptor beta chain was retrieved from a study of T cells in Graves' hyperthyroidism and ophthalmopathy. TCR beta CDR3 regions were amplified from RNA transcripts. HTBI primers were employed in a first-round RT-PCR of the TCR CDR3. MiXCR, applied by TCRdb to the multiplex PCR reads, yields one record per CDR3 protein. The sample lists more than 650,000 distinct CDR3 sequences, about 15% seen once, with 10% in the top ten. This CDR3 comprises 18 residues. In germline, CDR1 is MNHNS, CDR2 SASEGT. Trimming removed 5 bases from V and 4 bases from J; junction bases left unmatched: 12. This clonotype turned up a few times. Its antigen remains unknown. Study results and caveats: Stable hyperthyroidism and ophthalmopathy were separated using 13 V-J signatures.

The specimen sequenced was blood. The chain employs TRBV6-1 and TRBJ2-5; 14 nucleotides align to TRBD2. This TCR came from a woman under 30 with Graves' hyperthyroidism. The CDR3, as DNA: TGTGCCAGCAGTCCCCCGGGACTAGCGGGAGAGGGACCAGAGACCCAGTACTTC. Its protein is CASSPPGLAGEGPETQYF.